The 13 T cell receptor beta chains presented below share a single source sample, sequenced in a study of T cell responses to AZD1222 COVID-19 vaccine. TCRdb's table, derived via immunoSEQ multiplex PCR, lists solely in-frame clones and lacks some. The sample carries about 150,000 clones, about 92% recorded once. The starting material was peripheral blood, obtained 28 days after the second AZD1222 dose. The receptors derive from an adult who received the AZD1222 COVID-19 vaccine.

This chain links TRBV3-1 (or the pseudogene TRBV3-2) with TRBJ2-3; the D is unclear. The CDR3 has 16 amino acids. In germline, CDR1 is LGHDT, CDR2 YNNKEL (reference sequence). Trimming took 4 bases from V and 5 from J, leaving 19 bases between them. The CDR3 sequence is CASSPKSPGLGDTQYF. In nucleotides, the CDR3 is TGTGCCAGCAGCCCAAAGAGTCCCGGATTAGGAGATACGCAGTATTTT.

This clone was seen once. The rearrangement joins TRBV24-1 to TRBJ2-3, with 7 nucleotides matching TRBD2. Germline V gives CDR1 KGHDR, CDR2 SFDVKD. After removal of 7 bases from V and 2 bases from J, the junction contained 11 bases not matched to a gene. The CDR3 loop spans 16 amino acids. The CDR3 sequence: CATSAGKGGYTDTQYF. As DNA, the CDR3 is TGTGCCACCAGCGCGGGAAAGGGAGGGTACACAGATACGCAGTATTTT.

CDR3 bases: TGTGCCAGCAGTTACCCTAGTGGGTGGAACTATGGCTACACCTTC. Its protein product is CASSYPSGWNYGYTF. This chain connects TRBV6-2 or TRBV6-3 to TRBJ1-2, with D hard to call. CDR3 length equals 15 residues. The V gene's germline CDR1 is MNHEY and CDR2 SVGEGT. Trimming removed 2 bases from V and 2 bases from J, with 12 bases in between.

This sequence joins TRBV11-2 and TRBJ2-3; D gene unclear. Per germline, CDR1 SGHAT and CDR2 FQNNGV. There are 12 residues in the CDR3. Trimming left V 0 bases short and J 3 bases short, with 1 base between. The CDR3 DNA reads TGTGCCAGCAGCTTAGAGACAGATACGCAGTATTTT. It yields the protein CASSLETDTQYF.

The chain uses TRBV5-1 and TRBJ2-2; 10 positions match TRBD2. Germline CDR1 reads SGHRS; CDR2 reads YFSETQ. This CDR3 has 16 residues. V dropped 1 base and J dropped 7; count of bases not matched to a gene: 7. The DNA for the CDR3 is TGCGCCAGCAGCTTGCACCTAGCGGGGGATGGCGGGGAGCTGTTTTTT. Protein sequence: CASSLHLAGDGGELFF.

The gene calls are TRBV7-2 and TRBJ1-2; D gene uncertain. Germline-derived CDR1 and CDR2 are SGHTA and FQGNSA. The CDR3 runs to 14 residues. V lost 5 bases to trimming and J lost 0 bases, with 10 bases between them. DNA for the CDR3: TGTGCCAGCAGCCCTAACAACGCTAACTATGGCTACACCTTC. It codes for CASSPNNANYGYTF.

The chain links TRBV9 to TRBJ1-1, with unresolved D. The V end lost 4 bases, the J end lost 0 bases, and 7 bases lay between the germline ends. Looked up from germline, CDR1 is SGDLS and CDR2 is YYNGEE. This CDR3 region has 13 residues. The CDR3 DNA follows: TGTGCCAGCAGCTCTAAGGTGAACACTGAAGCTTTCTTT. This gives the protein CASSSKVNTEAFF.

The J gene is TRBJ1-3, the V gene TRBV4-3, with a possible D match to TRBD1 (6 bases). Trimming left V 0 bases short and J 1 base short, with 16 bases between. CDR3 length equals 18 residues. In germline, CDR1 is LGHNA, CDR2 YSLEER. The CDR3 reads CASSQDRTGRGSGNTIYF. CDR3 bases: TGCGCCAGCAGCCAAGATAGAACAGGGAGAGGGTCTGGAAACACCATATATTTT.

The chain carries TRBV28 and TRBJ2-2; the match to TRBD2 covers 12 bases. J gave up 6 bases and V 6 bases, and 5 bases lay outside the gene matches. Germline values: CDR1 MDHEN, CDR2 SYDVKM. This CDR3 has 15 residues. CDR3 protein: CASSPGLAGPGELFF. The CDR3 DNA reads as TGTGCCAGCAGCCCGGGACTAGCGGGTCCCGGGGAGCTGTTTTTT.

V and J are TRBV5-5 and TRBJ2-7, with 10 bases identical to TRBD2. The germline gives CDR1 SGHKS, CDR2 YYEKEE (reference sequence). The CDR3 runs 14 residues. V shed 0 bases and J 7 bases; nucleotides not matched to a gene: 4. The CDR3 DNA follows: TGTGCCAGCAGCTTGGGGGGACTAGCGCTTGAGCAGTACTTC. Its protein is CASSLGGLALEQYF.

The chain has TRBV5-4 and TRBJ2-3; 8 nucleotides align to TRBD2. Per germline, CDR1 SGHNT and CDR2 YYREEE (reference sequence). The CDR3 is 16 residues long. V gave up 0 bases and J gave up 2 bases; unmatched junction bases: 5. The CDR3 nucleotides read TGTGCCAGCAGCTTGGATATCGGGAGGGCCACAGATACGCAGTATTTT. Translation gives CASSLDIGRATDTQYF.

This clone has a single count. This chain connects TRBV7-9 to TRBJ2-7; 14 bases line up with TRBD2. The CDR3 is made up of 18 amino acids. Germline loops: CDR1 SEHNR, CDR2 FQNEAQ (reference sequence). With 5 bases clipped from V and 6 bases from J, the junction kept 15 bases outside the gene matches. The CDR3 loop reads CASSPSGTSGRNFSEQYF. CDR3 DNA sequence: TGTGCCAGCAGCCCAAGTGGGACTAGCGGGAGAAATTTCTCCGAGCAGTACTTC.

V is TRBV9 and J is TRBJ2-1; 7 bases map to TRBD2. Germline CDR1 and CDR2: SGDLS and YYNGEE. This CDR3 spans 14 amino acids. With 4 bases clipped from V and 5 bases from J, the junction kept 6 bases outside the gene matches. This chain's CDR3 is CASSSTSRNNEQFF. The CDR3 DNA sequence: TGTGCCAGCAGCTCGACTAGCAGGAACAATGAGCAGTTCTTC.